This is a list of T cell receptor beta chains from one sample in a study of blood T cell repertoires in COVID-19. The repertoire was sequenced with immunoSEQ multiplex PCR; TCRdb's copy has only in-frame clones and lacks some. In the table there are roughly 310,000 clones, about nine tenths of which are singletons. Material for sequencing was PBMCs or T cells enriched from blood (not recorded which). The receptors were gathered from a woman aged 40-49 years who had recovered from COVID-19. The CDR3 runs from the conserved cysteine through the conserved F or W. A D gene is named only where the DNA matches it firmly. Rows may omit the clone size; those that give it use once, few, many or a size class.

v_call	d_call	j_call	clone_size	cdr3_aa	cdr3_nt
TRBV19	.	TRBJ1-5	.	CASSPGRGFAQPQHF	TGTGCCAGTAGCCCAGGTCGGGGGTTTGCTCAGCCCCAGCATTTT
TRBV12-3/TRBV12-4	TRBD1	TRBJ1-1	.	CASSLSTGAEAFF	TGTGCCAGCAGTCTGTCGACAGGGGCTGAAGCTTTCTTT
TRBV7-7	.	TRBJ1-1	.	CASSSDMNTEAFF	TGTGCTAGCAGCTCGGACATGAACACTGAAGCTTTCTTT
TRBV28	.	TRBJ2-7	.	CASRTPAYEQYF	TGTGCCAGCAGGACACCCGCCTACGAGCAGTACTTC
TRBV11-2	.	TRBJ2-1	.	CASSLSQVSSYNEQFF	TGTGCCAGCAGCTTATCTCAGGTAAGCTCCTACAATGAGCAGTTCTTC
TRBV19	.	TRBJ2-7	.	CASSMIKGSVAGLHEQYF	TGTGCCAGTAGTATGATAAAGGGTTCAGTTGCGGGATTGCACGAGCAGTACTTC
TRBV4-3	TRBD1	TRBJ2-5	.	CASSHGTGEGGETQYF	TGCGCCAGCAGCCATGGAACAGGGGAAGGGGGAGAGACCCAGTACTTC
TRBV28	TRBD1	TRBJ1-2	.	CASSSTGGDYGYTF	TGTGCCAGCAGTTCCACAGGGGGCGACTATGGCTACACCTTC
TRBV6-5	.	TRBJ1-1	.	CASNSGRWNTEAFF	TGTGCCAGCAACTCAGGCAGGTGGAACACTGAAGCTTTCTTT
TRBV5-1	.	TRBJ2-7	.	CASSLLGGNYEQYF	TGCGCCAGCAGCTTACTTGGGGGGAACTACGAGCAGTACTTC
TRBV5-1	.	TRBJ2-5	.	CASSYPGQEETQYF	TGCGCCAGCAGTTATCCGGGACAAGAAGAGACCCAGTACTTC
TRBV5-4	.	TRBJ2-2	.	CASSPLGGLGAGELFF	TGTGCCAGCAGCCCGCTTGGGGGCCTCGGTGCCGGGGAGCTGTTTTTT
TRBV9	.	TRBJ2-3	.	CASSVIGTSTDTQYF	TGTGCCAGCAGCGTTATCGGTACTAGCACAGATACGCAGTATTTT
TRBV9	.	TRBJ1-6	.	CASSKRELSPLHF	TGTGCCAGCAGCAAGCGGGAGCTTTCACCCCTCCACTTT
TRBV30	.	TRBJ2-7	once	CAWAPISGTYEQYF	TGTGCCTGGGCCCCTATTTCCGGGACCTACGAGCAGTACTTC
TRBV27	.	TRBJ2-7	.	CASADRPYEQYF	TGTGCCAGCGCAGACAGGCCCTACGAGCAGTACTTC
TRBV5-1	.	TRBJ1-3	.	CASSWDGSSGNTIYF	TGCGCCAGCAGCTGGGACGGGAGCTCTGGAAACACCATATATTTT
TRBV9	.	TRBJ2-1	.	CASSDTYNEQFF	TGTGCCAGCAGCGACACATACAATGAGCAGTTCTTC
TRBV30	TRBD2	TRBJ2-5	.	CAWSPWTSGSFGKETQYF	TGTGCCTGGAGTCCCTGGACTAGCGGGAGCTTCGGGAAAGAGACCCAGTACTTC
TRBV7-3	TRBD2	TRBJ2-2	.	CASSLNPAGNTGELFF	TGTGCCAGCAGCTTAAACCCAGCGGGGAATACCGGGGAGCTGTTTTTT
TRBV19	TRBD2	TRBJ2-3	.	CASSMTSGRSDTQYF	TGTGCCAGTAGTATGACTAGCGGGAGATCAGATACGCAGTATTTT
TRBV5-6	.	TRBJ1-5	.	CASSKGLNQPIQHF	TGTGCCAGCAGCAAGGGACTGAATCAGCCGATCCAGCATTTT
TRBV6-5	.	TRBJ1-4	few	CASSSDPGLTNEKLFF	TGTGCCAGCAGTTCCGACCCGGGACTGACTAATGAAAAACTGTTTTTT
TRBV19	.	TRBJ1-2	.	CASSIGGNGYTF	TGTGCCAGTAGTATCGGGGGTAATGGCTACACCTTC
TRBV18	TRBD1	TRBJ1-5	.	CASSPTGGQPQHF	TGTGCCAGCTCACCCACAGGGGGTCAGCCCCAGCATTTT
TRBV7-3	.	TRBJ1-1	.	CASSLSGLQGTEAFF	TGTGCCAGCAGCTTATCGGGGTTACAGGGAACTGAAGCTTTCTTT
TRBV6-5	TRBD1	TRBJ1-1	.	CASSRETGRSGEAFF	TGTGCCAGCAGTAGGGAGACAGGGCGATCGGGTGAAGCTTTCTTT
TRBV2	.	TRBJ2-7	.	CASSEDRLYEQYF	TGTGCCAGCAGTGAAGACAGGTTATACGAGCAGTACTTC
TRBV29-1	TRBD2	TRBJ2-1	.	CSVAGTSGENEQFF	TGCAGCGTTGCTGGGACTAGCGGGGAGAATGAGCAGTTCTTC